The 9 T cell receptor beta chains below come from one sample, sequenced in a study of technical replicates of blood from a few donors (dated by TCRdb to between 2016 and 2019). Preparation of the library involved the immunoSEQ multiplex PCR assay. Sourced from immuneACCESS, this table was stored by TCRdb with only in-frame sequences that have V and J called. A share of the clones is absent; for the studies checked, an unresolved V gene accounts for under half, and the remainder has no known explanation. The sample profile shows about 83,000 clones; 92% of them were found once. The ten biggest clones cover 0.27% of the sample. Sequencing input: T cells isolated from PBMCs. The receptors shown here come from a human donor in good health.

This clone occurred once. This chain connects TRBV7-3 to TRBJ2-3; 9 bases match TRBD2. The germline V gene has CDR1 SGHTA and CDR2 FQGTGA. CDR3 length: 15 residues. V was pared by 5 bases and J by 6 bases, with 9 bases of the junction left unmatched. The CDR3 DNA reads TGTGCCAGCAGCGGTAGCGGGGGCCCCCATGATACGCAGTATTTT. Protein sequence: CASSGSGGPHDTQYF. The full variable domain, its missing parts supplied by reference TRBV7-3 and TRBJ2-3, is GAGVSQTPSNKVTEKGKYVELRCDPISGHTALYWYRQSLGQGPEFLIYFQGTGAADDSGLPNDRFFAVRPEGSVSTLKIQRTERGDSAVYLCASSGSGGPHDTQYFGPGTRLTVL.

This clone was counted once. The chain recombines TRBV6-5 with TRBJ2-7; TRBD2 agrees at 12 bases. This CDR3 is 14 amino acids long. Germline trimming cut 4 bases from V and 5 bases from J; bases unmatched to any gene: 3. Germline CDR1 MNHEY, CDR2 SVGAGI. The CDR3 sequence is CASSWGLAGNEQYF. CDR3 bases: TGTGCCAGCAGTTGGGGACTAGCGGGTAACGAGCAGTACTTC.

The J gene is TRBJ1-1, the V gene TRBV11-2; 8 bases are a match to TRBD1. Germline assignment: CDR1 SGHAT and CDR2 FQNNGV. Trimming at V came to 5 bases and at J to 8 bases, leaving 4 bases not matched to a gene. CDR3 length: 12 amino acids. The CDR3 DNA follows: TGTGCCAGCAGCCTATACAGGGGGGAAGCTTTCTTT. It is translated as CASSLYRGEAFF.

The CDR3 DNA sequence: TGTGCCAGCAGTTCGTTACCGGGACAGGGGAACTATGGCTACACCTTC. It encodes CASSSLPGQGNYGYTF. The J gene is TRBJ1-2, the V gene TRBV27, with 10 bases matching TRBD1. Germline V lookup: CDR1 MNHEY, CDR2 SMNVEV (reference sequence). Trimming cost V 4 bases and J 2 bases; bases outside gene matches: 7. The CDR3 sequence is 16 residues long.

The chain has TRBV7-9 and TRBJ1-3, with D possibly TRBD1 on 6 matching bases. The CDR3 loop spans 15 amino acids. Germline lookup yields CDR1 SEHNR and CDR2 FQNEAQ (reference sequence). With 5 bases removed from V and 4 bases from J, the gap between germline ends came to 15 bases. The CDR3 nucleotides read TGTGCCAGCAGCCAACAGGGTTTCGGGGGAAACACCATATATTTT. Encoded protein: CASSQQGFGGNTIYF.

The chain employs TRBV5-1 and TRBJ2-7; TRBD1 matches at 10 bases. CDR1 is SGHRS and CDR2 is YFSETQ in the germline V gene. The CDR3 is 14 amino acids. After removal of 0 bases from V and 4 bases from J, the junction contained 1 base not matched to a gene. CDR3 sequence: CASSLGQGAYEQYF. CDR3 nucleotide sequence: TGCGCCAGCAGCTTGGGACAGGGGGCTTACGAGCAGTACTTC.

V and J are TRBV6-1 and TRBJ2-3, with TRBD2 matching 10 bases. The CDR3 totals 14 residues. Germline assignment: CDR1 MNHNS and CDR2 SASEGT. Trimming took 11 bases from V and 5 from J; bases not matched to a gene: 10. The CDR3 spells CAGEAGGPLDTQYF. The CDR3 DNA follows: TGTGCCGGGGAAGCGGGGGGGCCGTTAGATACGCAGTATTTT.

The V gene is TRBV11-2, the J gene TRBJ1-5; TRBD1 aligns across 9 bases. J gave up 1 base and V 5 bases, and 6 bases lay outside the gene matches. The CDR3 loop spans 16 amino acids. Germline CDR1 and CDR2: SGHAT and FQNNGV. The CDR3 region has the DNA TGTGCCAGCAGCCTACAGGGGGCTCGGAGCAATCAGCCCCAGCATTTT. This translates into CASSLQGARSNQPQHF. Variable domain in full (rest from reference TRBV11-2 and TRBJ1-5): EAGVAQSPRYKIIEKRQSVAFWCNPISGHATLYWYQQILGQGPKLLIQFQNNGVVDDSQLPKDRFSAERLKGVDSTLKIQPAKLEDSAVYLCASSLQGARSNQPQHFGDGTRLSIL.

The V and J genes are TRBV6-5 and TRBJ2-7, with TRBD2 as a possible D gene (6 bases). This CDR3 region has 15 residues. The ends were cut back, 5 bases at V and 1 base at J, with 15 bases in the middle. Germline lookup yields CDR1 MNHEY and CDR2 SVGAGI. The CDR3 sequence is CASSRIRDSSYEQYF. CDR3 bases: TGTGCCAGCAGTCGAATCAGGGACTCATCCTACGAGCAGTACTTC.